This TCR beta chain was retrieved from a study of PD-1 blockade in classical Hodgkin lymphoma. Clones were read by immunoSEQ multiplex PCR, and TCRdb kept only the in-frame ones, dropping some. The sample includes about 27,000 clones, approximately 85% seen only once; the top ten take about 2.4%. Time point defined: cycle 4 day 1 (C4D1), after more than 5 weeks of nivolumab. Every single patient, without exception, relapsed after autologous stem cell transplantation, and brentuximab vedotin exposure varied. It was by magnetic negative selection that CD4+ T cells were purified from thawed PBMCs. A word on this clone: Its antigen is not known.

Findings and limits, study-wide: Compared with baseline, CD4+ but not CD8+ TCR diversity had risen significantly by C4D1. Newly diagnosed patients were reported to exhibit reduced baseline TCR diversity relative to healthy donors. Prior to therapy, complete responders displayed diversity much like that of newly diagnosed patients.

The receptor was derived from a human donor with classical Hodgkin lymphoma. The input for sequencing was CD4+ T cells from blood, taken before the fourth cycle of nivolumab.

The DNA for the CDR3 is TGTGCCAGCAGCGTAGGCGCGGGGACTGGAAACACCATATATTTT. Its translation: CASSVGAGTGNTIYF. This chain uses TRBV9 with TRBJ1-3; D unresolved. The germline V gene encodes CDR1 SGDLS and CDR2 YYNGEE. Trimming shortened V by 0 bases and J by 2 bases, and 9 bases separated the two germline ends. The CDR3 spans 15 residues.